The clone carrying this T cell receptor (beta chain) was found many times. What it binds is unknown. Researchers amplified the TCR beta CDR3 regions from RNA transcripts. With the HTBI primer set, the TCR CDR3 went through a first round of RT-PCR. TCRdb processed the multiplex PCR reads anew with MiXCR; each CDR3 protein has one entry. The sample carries about 160,000 distinct CDR3 sequences, about 9.4% recorded once. This CDR3 spans 13 amino acids. Germline lookup yields CDR1 MNHEY and CDR2 SMNVEV (reference sequence). V lost 6 bases and J 13 bases, leaving 21 bases between the germline ends. The data derive from a study of T cells in Graves' hyperthyroidism and ophthalmopathy. Study results and limitations: The model's output predicted ophthalmopathy at a median of approximately 6.5 months prior to onset. Classification by a 13 V-J model distinguished ophthalmopathy from stable hyperthyroidism.

First hyperthyroidism diagnosis is when the blood sample was obtained, before any ophthalmopathy symptoms. 8.5 to 10 ml of fresh peripheral blood supplied the PBMCs. This clonotype was obtained from a woman in her late teens or twenties with Graves' hyperthyroidism that later progressed to Graves' ophthalmopathy. The sequenced sample was blood. V and J are TRBV27 and TRBJ1-2; TRBD1 is a possible D gene (5 bases). The CDR3 region is CASSARGGAGSTF. The CDR3 bases are TGTGCCAGCAGCGCCCGTGGGGGAGCAGGGTCCACCTTC.